This T cell receptor beta chain was retrieved from a study of blood T cell repertoires in COVID-19. Across the study: The United States, Italy and Spain were the sources of the acute and convalescent COVID-19 samples.

In germline, CDR1 is MNHEY, CDR2 SVGEGT. The CDR3 loop spans 19 amino acids. The V and J ends lost 0 bases and 0 bases respectively, with 20 bases between them. Study processing details: How many nucleated cells were present was estimated from reference gene primer amplification. The assay was immunoSEQ multiplex PCR, and TCRdb's table has in-frame clones only and misses some. V and J calls and clone size come straight from that table; D and trimming were deduced from the DNA. The sample holds around 260,000 clones, approximately 85% seen once. V and J are TRBV6-2 or TRBV6-3 and TRBJ1-1; D uncertain. The sequence was obtained from a human donor with COVID-19, enrolled during active disease. The donor label of this sample is uncertain. Sequencing was done on a sample of peripheral blood. The CDR3 sequence: CASSYSSRSLSTLNTEAFF. The CDR3 DNA reads as TGTGCCAGCAGTTACTCGAGCCGTAGCCTTAGCACATTGAACACTGAAGCTTTCTTT.